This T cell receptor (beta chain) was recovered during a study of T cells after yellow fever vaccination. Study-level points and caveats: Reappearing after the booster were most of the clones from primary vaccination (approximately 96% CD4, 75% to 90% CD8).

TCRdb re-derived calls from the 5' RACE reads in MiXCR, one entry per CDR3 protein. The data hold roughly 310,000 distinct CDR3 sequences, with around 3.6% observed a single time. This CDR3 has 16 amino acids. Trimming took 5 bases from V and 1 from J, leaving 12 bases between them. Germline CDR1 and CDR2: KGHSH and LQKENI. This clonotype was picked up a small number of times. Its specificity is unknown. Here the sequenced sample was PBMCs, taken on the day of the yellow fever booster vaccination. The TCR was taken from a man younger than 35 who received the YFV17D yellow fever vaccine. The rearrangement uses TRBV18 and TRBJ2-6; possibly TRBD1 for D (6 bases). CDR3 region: CASSIRGSSGANVLTF. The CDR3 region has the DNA TGTGCCAGCTCAATCAGGGGTTCATCTGGGGCCAACGTCCTGACTTTC. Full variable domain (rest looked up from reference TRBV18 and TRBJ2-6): NAGVMQNPRHLVRRRGQEARLRCSPMKGHSHVYWYRQLPEEGLKFMVYLQKENIIDESGMPKERFSAEFPKEGPSILRIQQVVRGDSAAYFCASSIRGSSGANVLTFGAGSRLTVL.